The 21 T cell receptor beta chains listed next were all sequenced from one sample in a study of radiation and T cells in renal cell carcinoma (dated by TCRdb to the early 2020s). Libraries were constructed by the immunoSEQ multiplex PCR assay. The table comes from immuneACCESS by way of TCRdb, which keeps in-frame sequences with V and J called. Part of the clones is missing from these tables; in studies checked, under half for an unresolved V gene and the rest for unknown reasons. The sample yields over 85,000 clones; 85% were counted once. The leading ten clones occupy 9.4% of the sample. Sample time point, as interpreted from the label and publication: blood 4 weeks post-SBRT, at nephrectomy. This sample's treatment or condition label indicates: 15 Gy SBRT to primary tumor, nephrectomy 4 weeks later. The sequencing used blood, collected from a patient whose treatment included radiotherapy and nephrectomy. The receptors originated from a man aged 50-60 years with renal cell carcinoma.

V is TRBV27 and J is TRBJ1-5; the match to TRBD1 covers 8 bases. CDR1 is MNHEY, CDR2 SMNVEV, per germline (reference sequence). This CDR3 has 18 amino acids. The J segment lost 0 bases and the V segment lost 5 bases, leaving 12 bases of the junction unmatched. This CDR3 reads CASSPFQGAVSSNQPQHF. CDR3 nucleotides: TGTGCCAGCAGTCCCTTTCAGGGGGCTGTGAGTAGCAATCAGCCCCAGCATTTT.

V gene TRBV7-6 combines with J gene TRBJ1-3; D not resolved. This CDR3 is built from 14 residues. V lost 5 bases and J lost 0, with 8 bases in between. In germline, CDR1 is SGHVS, CDR2 FNYEAQ. In nucleotides, the CDR3 is TGTGCCAGCAGCGCTGGACCCTCTGGAAACACCATATATTTT. As protein: CASSAGPSGNTIYF.

The chain couples TRBV4-1 to TRBJ2-3, with unresolved D. Trimming took off 0 bases at V and 2 bases at J, with 18 bases between the two ends. CDR1 is MGHRA, CDR2 YSYEKL, per germline. The length of the CDR3 is 18 residues. The chain's CDR3 is CASSQDSWRNLNTDTQYF. The CDR3 DNA reads TGCGCCAGCAGCCAAGATAGTTGGCGGAACCTAAACACAGATACGCAGTATTTT.

The V and J genes are TRBV4-3 and TRBJ2-7; D is perhaps TRBD1 or TRBD2 (6 bases each). This CDR3 spans 15 amino acids. Germline-derived CDR1 and CDR2 are LGHNA and YSLEER. V was clipped by 0 bases and J by 7 bases, with 16 bases between them. In DNA form, the CDR3 reads TGCGCCAGCAGCCAAGATGTTGGGGGGCTGGCGGAGCAGTACTTC. Its protein product is CASSQDVGGLAEQYF.

J is TRBJ2-1 and V is TRBV12-5; the D gene is possibly TRBD1 (6 bases). This CDR3 has 14 residues. CDR1 is LGHNT and CDR2 is FRNRAP in the germline V gene. V lost 7 bases and J lost 7, with 17 bases in between. DNA for the CDR3: TGTGCTAGTGTGCAGGGGCTGTTGGGGAATGAGCAGTTCTTC. It encodes CASVQGLLGNEQFF. The whole variable domain, filled in from reference TRBV12-5 and TRBJ2-1, reads DARVTQTPRHKVTEMGQEVTMRCQPILGHNTVFWYRQTMMQGLELLAYFRNRAPLDDSGMPKDRFSAEMPDATLATLKIQPSEPRDSAVYFCASVQGLLGNEQFFGPGTRLTVL.

The rearrangement uses TRBV10-3 and TRBJ2-7; 9 nucleotides agree with TRBD2. This CDR3 region has 14 residues. Unmatched junction bases numbered 9, after V lost 7 bases and J lost 5 bases. CDR1 is ENHRY, CDR2 SYGVKD, per germline. CDR3 sequence (DNA): TGTGCCATCAATCCGGGACTAGCTACCGACGAGCAGTACTTC. As protein: CAINPGLATDEQYF.

The genes are TRBV29-1 and TRBJ2-3; D unresolved. There are 11 residues in the CDR3. CDR1 SQVTM and CDR2 ANQGSEA come from the germline V gene. The V end lost 5 bases, the J end lost 7 bases, and 10 bases lay between the germline ends. CDR3 nucleotides: TGCAGCGTTAGACTTTCAAATACGCAGTATTTT. This translates into CSVRLSNTQYF.

This sequence joins TRBV19 and TRBJ1-2; D is possibly TRBD1 (5 bases). V lost 0 bases to trimming and J lost 4 bases, with 21 bases between them. The CDR3 spans 18 residues. Germline V gene data show CDR1 as LNHDA and CDR2 as SQIVND (reference sequence). CDR3 amino acids: CASSIDQGPVGLGYGYTF. As DNA, the CDR3 is TGTGCCAGTAGTATAGATCAAGGCCCCGTGGGACTAGGCTATGGCTACACCTTC.

The V gene is TRBV6-6, the J gene TRBJ1-1, with D perhaps matching TRBD1 (5 bases). This CDR3 is 13 amino acids long. Looked up from germline, CDR1 is MNHNY and CDR2 is SVGAGI (reference sequence). V lost 2 bases and J lost 5, with 9 bases in between. The DNA for the CDR3 is TGTGCCAGCAGTTACGCGGGGCGGACTGAAGCTTTCTTT. Protein: CASSYAGRTEAFF.

The chain employs TRBV7-2 and TRBJ1-1, with 8 bases aligning to TRBD1. From germline, CDR1 is SGHTA and CDR2 FQGNSA. CDR3 size: 16 residues. Trimming at V came to 5 bases and at J to 5 bases, leaving 13 bases not matched to a gene. CDR3 nucleotides: TGTGCCAGCAGCCCCAGAGCAGGACAGGGTGGGACTGAAGCTTTCTTT. Translation gives CASSPRAGQGGTEAFF.

This chain joins TRBV5-6 and TRBJ2-5, with a possible D match to TRBD1 (6 bases). V lost 0 bases and J lost 5, with 8 bases in between. CDR3 length: 13 amino acids. Looked up from germline, CDR1 is SGHDT and CDR2 is YYEEEE. As DNA, the CDR3 is TGTGCCAGCAGCTTGGATAGGGGGGAGACCCAGTACTTC. Protein: CASSLDRGETQYF.

This CDR3 reads CASRISDGHSYEQYF. Here the CDR3 DNA reads TGTGCCAGCCGAATCTCGGACGGCCACTCCTACGAGCAGTACTTC. The chain couples TRBV6-1 to TRBJ2-7; no clear D gene. The ends were cut back, 8 bases at V and 0 bases at J, with 17 bases in the middle. Germline V gene lookup returns CDR1 MNHNS and CDR2 SASEGT. The CDR3 length is 15 residues.

The V gene is TRBV30, the J gene TRBJ2-2; D is uncertain. This CDR3 spans 13 amino acids. From germline, CDR1 is GTSNPN and CDR2 SVGIG (reference sequence). Trimming removed 3 bases from V and 1 base from J, with 6 bases in between. CDR3 in DNA: TGTGCCTGGAGGGCAGGGAACACCGGGGAGCTGTTTTTT. As protein: CAWRAGNTGELFF.

The chain links TRBV13 to TRBJ2-2, with D uncertain. Germline V gives CDR1 PRHDT, CDR2 FYEKMQ (reference sequence). The V end was cut by 4 bases, the J end by 4 bases, with 7 bases between. This CDR3 is built from 13 residues. CDR3 residues: CASSSLGTGELFF. The DNA of the CDR3 is TGTGCCAGCAGCTCCTTGGGCACCGGGGAGCTGTTTTTT.

CDR3 DNA sequence: TGCGCCAGCAGCGGGGGGGACTGGACAGATACGCAGTATTTT. Residues: CASSGGDWTDTQYF. This chain links TRBV5-1 with TRBJ2-3; 7 bases line up with TRBD2. This CDR3 spans 14 amino acids. In germline, CDR1 is SGHRS, CDR2 YFSETQ. The V and J ends lost 4 bases and 3 bases, in that order; junction bases with no gene match: 5. Supplemented by reference TRBV5-1 and TRBJ2-3, the full variable domain reads KAGVTQTPRYLIKTRGQQVTLSCSPISGHRSVSWYQQTPGQGLQFLFEYFSETQRNKGNFPGRFSGRQFSNSRSEMNVSTLELGDSALYLCASSGGDWTDTQYFGPGTRLTVL.

This clone was seen more than once but under ten times. The V gene is TRBV5-1, the J gene TRBJ2-5; 8 bases align to TRBD2. This CDR3 is 16 amino acids long. J gave up 4 bases and V 0 bases, and 8 bases lay outside the gene matches. Germline V CDR1 and CDR2: SGHRS, YFSETQ. CDR3 region: CASSLGPGLGVETQYF. The CDR3 DNA reads as TGCGCCAGCAGCTTGGGGCCGGGACTAGGTGTAGAGACCCAGTACTTC.

The chain joins TRBV7-6 to TRBJ2-1; tentative D call: TRBD2 (5 bases). CDR1 SGHVS and CDR2 FNYEAQ come from the germline V gene. The CDR3 length is 15 residues. V was cut by 2 bases and J by 6 bases, with 14 bases left in between. The CDR3 sequence: CASSLYLAGGNEQFF. The DNA for the CDR3 is TGTGCCAGCAGCTTATATCTAGCCGGCGGCAATGAGCAGTTCTTC.

The gene calls are TRBV11-2 and TRBJ1-1; D remains ambiguous. The germline gives CDR1 SGHAT, CDR2 FQNNGV. Between the trimmed V and J ends, which lost 1 base and 0 bases, there was a span of 9 bases. The CDR3 extends over 15 amino acids. The CDR3: CASSLVLGLNTEAFF. The CDR3 DNA reads as TGTGCCAGCAGCTTAGTACTGGGGTTGAACACTGAAGCTTTCTTT.

The chain joins TRBV6-5 to TRBJ1-1; D perhaps matches TRBD1 (5 bases). Germline V lookup: CDR1 MNHEY, CDR2 SVGAGI. The CDR3 is made up of 15 amino acids. V was pared by 0 bases and J by 9 bases, with 17 bases between. CDR3 in DNA: TGTGCCAGCAGTTACTCGAATATTGGGGCCAGCAAAGCTTTCTTT. The encoded protein is CASSYSNIGASKAFF.

This clone has only one observation. The chain combines TRBV19 with TRBJ1-1; D is unresolved. The V and J ends lost 0 bases and 0 bases respectively, with 8 bases between them. From germline, CDR1 is LNHDA and CDR2 SQIVND (reference sequence). This CDR3 is 15 amino acids long. This CDR3 is CASSIDDGMNTEAFF. The CDR3 DNA follows: TGTGCCAGTAGTATAGATGACGGCATGAACACTGAAGCTTTCTTT.

The rearrangement links TRBV6-1 to TRBJ2-6; D is uncertain. This CDR3 is 16 amino acids long. V was clipped by 8 bases and J by 0 bases, with 14 bases between them. Germline V gives CDR1 MNHNS, CDR2 SASEGT. The CDR3 nucleotides read TGTGCCAGCGGTGGCACACTATTCTCTGGGGCCAACGTCCTGACTTTC. Its protein is CASGGTLFSGANVLTF.